This entry concerns a single T cell receptor beta chain. Generated by immunoSEQ multiplex PCR, the TCRdb table keeps only in-frame clones and is missing some. The sample has 25,000 to 30,000 clones, approximately 85% seen once. V gave up 7 bases and J gave up 3 bases, with 12 bases separating them. Germline CDR1 is LNHDA and CDR2 is SQIVND (reference sequence). The CDR3 runs to 14 residues. The sample belongs to a study of multiple sclerosis patients with progressive multifocal leukoencephalopathy. The time point: time of PML onset. This rearrangement joins TRBV19 to TRBJ2-2; D may be TRBD1 (5 bases). This sample comprised PBMCs, obtained from a patient treated with natalizumab. The clonotype was recovered from a woman aged 30 to 39 with progressive multifocal leukoencephalopathy. The CDR3 spells CASIDRGHTGELFF. The CDR3, as DNA: TGTGCCAGTATAGACAGAGGCCACACCGGGGAGCTGTTTTTT.